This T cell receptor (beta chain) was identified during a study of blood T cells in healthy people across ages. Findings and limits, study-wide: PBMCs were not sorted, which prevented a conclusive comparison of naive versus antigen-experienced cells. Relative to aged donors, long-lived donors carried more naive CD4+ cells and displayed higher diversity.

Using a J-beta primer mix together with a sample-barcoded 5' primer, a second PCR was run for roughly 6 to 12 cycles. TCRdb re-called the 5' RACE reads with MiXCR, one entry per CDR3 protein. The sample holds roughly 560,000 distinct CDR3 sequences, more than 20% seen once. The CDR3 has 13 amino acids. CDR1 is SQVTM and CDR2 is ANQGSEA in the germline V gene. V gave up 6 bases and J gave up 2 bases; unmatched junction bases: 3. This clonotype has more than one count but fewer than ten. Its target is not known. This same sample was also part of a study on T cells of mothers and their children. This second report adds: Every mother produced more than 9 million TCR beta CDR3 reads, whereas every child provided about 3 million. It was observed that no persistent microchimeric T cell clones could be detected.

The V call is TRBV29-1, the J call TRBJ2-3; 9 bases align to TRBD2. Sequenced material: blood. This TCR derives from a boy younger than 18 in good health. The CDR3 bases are TGCAGCGTAAGACTAGCGGCCACAGATACGCAGTATTTT. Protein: CSVRLAATDTQYF.